This TCR beta chain was documented in a study of T-cell reconstitution after alpha-beta-depleted transplantation in children. The library targeted TCRbeta and was prepared with unique molecular identifiers. MiXCR, run by TCRdb on the PCR reads, gives a single entry per CDR3 protein. The table lists about 980,000 distinct CDR3 sequences, 25% to 35% of them singletons. The V end lost 4 bases, the J end lost 4 bases, and 22 bases lay between the germline ends. This CDR3 has 17 amino acids. Germline V lookup: CDR1 MNHEY, CDR2 SVGEGT. The chain carries TRBV6-2 or TRBV6-3 and TRBJ1-2, with D possibly matching TRBD1 (6 bases). This receptor was taken from a boy in the first two years of life who had a stem cell transplant for SCID, so the T cells may come from the graft donor. This sample comprised PBMCs, mostly from graft donor cells, obtained 360 days after TCRalphabeta/CD19-depleted stem cell transplant. CDR3 residues: CASSSVDSGLVGYGYTF. The CDR3 region has the DNA TGTGCCAGCAGTTCGGTGGACAGTGGCCTCGTGGGCTATGGCTACACCTTC.